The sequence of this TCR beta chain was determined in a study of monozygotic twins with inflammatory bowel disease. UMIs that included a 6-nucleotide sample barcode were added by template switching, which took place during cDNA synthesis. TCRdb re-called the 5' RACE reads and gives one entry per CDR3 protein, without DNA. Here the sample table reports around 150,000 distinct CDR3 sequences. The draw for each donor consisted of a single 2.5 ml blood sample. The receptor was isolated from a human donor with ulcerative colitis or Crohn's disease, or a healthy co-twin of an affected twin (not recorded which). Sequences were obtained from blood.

CDR3 sequence reads: CSAAGKYQETQYF. The chain links TRBV29-1 to TRBJ2-5; the TCRdb D gene call, TRBD1, has no DNA to confirm it. This CDR3 is 13 amino acids long. CDR1 is SQVTM, CDR2 ANQGSEA, per germline. Looking up the rest from reference TRBV29-1 and TRBJ2-5 gives the full variable domain: SAVISQKPSRDICQRGTSLTIQCQVDSQVTMMFWYRQQPGQSLTLIATANQGSEATYESGFVIDKFPISRPNLTFSTLTVSNMSPEDSSIYLCSAAGKYQETQYFGPGTRLLVL.